A single sample is the source of the 9 T cell receptor beta chains below, sequenced in a study of blood T cell repertoires in COVID-19. Data came from immunoSEQ multiplex PCR; TCRdb stores just in-frame clones and leaves some out. Altogether under 250,000 clones are present, 85% being singletons, with the ten largest covering around 6.5%. The specimen sequenced was peripheral blood. Receptor source: an older woman with active or convalescent COVID-19.

This chain uses TRBV5-6 with TRBJ2-7; 8 positions agree with TRBD1. CDR3 length: 13 residues. Germline values: CDR1 SGHDT, CDR2 YYEEEE. J was trimmed by 6 bases and V by 4 bases; bases with no gene match: 6. The CDR3 DNA follows: TGTGCCAGCAGCCGGACAGGGTTCGGCGAGCAGTACTTC. Its protein is CASSRTGFGEQYF.

The CDR3 loop reads CASRGGLLPYEQYF. CDR3 sequence (DNA): TGCGCCAGCAGGGGGGGACTTCTTCCCTACGAGCAGTACTTC. This rearrangement joins TRBV10-2 to TRBJ2-7, with D possibly matching TRBD2 (6 bases). Trimming took 6 bases from V and 2 from J, leaving 14 bases between them. Germline lookup yields CDR1 WSHSY and CDR2 SAAADI. This CDR3 has 14 residues.

CDR3 region: CASSLGGGGQETQYF. CDR3 DNA: TGCGCCAGCAGCTTGGGTGGGGGGGGACAAGAGACCCAGTACTTC. The chain carries TRBV5-1 and TRBJ2-5; 7 nucleotides align to TRBD2. The CDR3 is 15 residues long. V gave up 0 bases and J gave up 2 bases; unmatched junction bases: 4. In germline, CDR1 is SGHRS, CDR2 YFSETQ.

The chain is built from TRBV19 and TRBJ1-1, with 7 bases matching TRBD1. This CDR3 is 15 amino acids long. The trim removed 6 bases at V and 0 bases at J, leaving 7 bases unmatched. Germline CDR1 reads LNHDA; CDR2 reads SQIVND (reference sequence). The CDR3 loop is CASRIRGVLNTEAFF. In DNA form, the CDR3 reads TGTGCCAGTAGGATCAGGGGGGTGTTGAACACTGAAGCTTTCTTT.

The V call is TRBV18, the J call TRBJ2-7; the D gene is possibly TRBD1 (6 bases). V lost 2 bases and J lost 0, with 11 bases in between. The CDR3 runs 15 residues. Germline-derived CDR1 and CDR2 are KGHSH and LQKENI. CDR3 DNA sequence: TGTGCCAGCTCACCAGCAGGGGACCTCTCCTACGAGCAGTACGTC. This encodes CASSPAGDLSYEQYV.

This clone appeared a single time. This chain connects TRBV20-1 to TRBJ2-5; 7 nucleotides line up with TRBD1. The germline V gene encodes CDR1 DFQATT and CDR2 SNEGSKA (reference sequence). The CDR3 has 13 amino acids. Losses at the gene ends were 3 bases for V and 8 bases for J; bases not matched to a gene: 9. The CDR3 region has the DNA TGCAGTGCTAGTAGGGACAGCTCCCTAACCCAGTACTTC. Translating it yields CSASRDSSLTQYF.

Notes on this clone: The identical CDR3 is also encoded by other nucleotide sequences in the sample. The chain couples TRBV18 to TRBJ1-4; D is unclear. The CDR3 is made up of 14 amino acids. V was clipped by 3 bases and J by 4 bases, with 9 bases between them. Germline V gives CDR1 KGHSH, CDR2 LQKENI. The CDR3 nucleotides read TGTGCCAGCTCACCCGGCGGCCTTAATGAAAAACTGTTTTTT. Its protein is CASSPGGLNEKLFF.

This chain joins TRBV4-1 and TRBJ2-1; D is ambiguous. Trimming stripped 0 bases from V and 6 bases from J, with 12 bases between. In germline, CDR1 is MGHRA, CDR2 YSYEKL. The CDR3 is 15 residues long. CDR3 residues: CASSQEVFGSNEQFF. The DNA for the CDR3 is TGCGCCAGCAGCCAAGAGGTGTTCGGGTCCAATGAGCAGTTCTTC.

V gene TRBV6-5 combines with J gene TRBJ1-1, with TRBD1 identical over 7 bases. With V trimmed by 9 bases and J by 5 bases, 12 bases remained unmatched. There are 14 residues in the CDR3. The germline CDR1 and CDR2 sequences are MNHEY and SVGAGI. This chain's CDR3 is CASFARGSGTEAFF. As DNA, the CDR3 is TGTGCCAGTTTCGCCAGGGGGTCGGGGACTGAAGCTTTCTTT.